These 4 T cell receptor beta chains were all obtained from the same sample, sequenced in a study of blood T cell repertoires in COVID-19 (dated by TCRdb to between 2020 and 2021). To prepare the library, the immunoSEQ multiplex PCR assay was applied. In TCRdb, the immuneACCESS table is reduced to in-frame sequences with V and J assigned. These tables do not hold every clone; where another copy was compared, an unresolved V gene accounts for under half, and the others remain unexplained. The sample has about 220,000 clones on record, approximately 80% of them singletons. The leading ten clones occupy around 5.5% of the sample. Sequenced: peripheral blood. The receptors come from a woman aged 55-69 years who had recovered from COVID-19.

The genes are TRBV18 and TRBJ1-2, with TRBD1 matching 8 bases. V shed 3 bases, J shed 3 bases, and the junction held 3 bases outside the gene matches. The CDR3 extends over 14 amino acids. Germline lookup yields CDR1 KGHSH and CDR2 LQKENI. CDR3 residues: CASSPQTGDYGYTF. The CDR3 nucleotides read TGTGCCAGCTCACCCCAGACAGGGGACTATGGCTACACCTTC.

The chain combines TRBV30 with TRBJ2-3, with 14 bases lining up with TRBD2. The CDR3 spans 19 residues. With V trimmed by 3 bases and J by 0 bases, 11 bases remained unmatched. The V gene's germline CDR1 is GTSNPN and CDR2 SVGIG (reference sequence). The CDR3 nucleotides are TGTGCCTGGAGACCCTCAAGACTAGCGGGGGGGCCTAGCACAGATACGCAGTATTTT. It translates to CAWRPSRLAGGPSTDTQYF.

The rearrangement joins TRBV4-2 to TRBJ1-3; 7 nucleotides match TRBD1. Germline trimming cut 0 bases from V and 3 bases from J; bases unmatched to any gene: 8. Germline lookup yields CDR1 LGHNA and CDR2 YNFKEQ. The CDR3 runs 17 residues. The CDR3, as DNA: TGTGCCAGCAGCCAAGATCCCGCAGGGGGGAATGGAAACACCATATATTTT. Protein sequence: CASSQDPAGGNGNTIYF.

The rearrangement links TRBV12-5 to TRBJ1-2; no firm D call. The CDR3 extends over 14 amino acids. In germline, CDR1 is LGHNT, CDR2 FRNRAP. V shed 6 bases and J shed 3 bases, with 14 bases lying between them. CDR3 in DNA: TGTGCTAGTGGACACGGAGAGAGCTACTATGGCTACACCTTC. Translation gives CASGHGESYYGYTF.